The 21 T cell receptor beta chains below were found in one sample sequenced in a study of cytomegalovirus exposure and HLA in healthy donors listed by TCRdb under 2017. The library was built by means of the immunoSEQ multiplex PCR assay. A mixture of 60 forward primers for TCR Vbeta segments and 13 reverse primers for TCR Jbeta segments was used in the multiplex PCR. TCRdb stores this immuneACCESS table with in-frame sequences only. Part of the clones is absent; in the studies checked, under half of the shortfall reflects unresolved V genes, and no reason is known for the rest. The sample yields approximately 150,000 clones; around 80% were counted once. The leading ten clones occupy approximately 1.5% of the sample. The sequencing sample was made of PBMCs. Every receptor here comes from a woman aged 25-40 years in good health and CMV-seropositive.

V gene TRBV7-6 combines with J gene TRBJ2-7; D unresolved. V lost 5 bases and J 1 base, leaving 9 bases between the germline ends. The germline gives CDR1 SGHVS, CDR2 FNYEAQ. The CDR3 has 13 amino acids. CDR3 residues: CASSPQESYEQYF. CDR3 in DNA: TGTGCCAGCAGCCCTCAGGAATCCTACGAGCAGTACTTC.

The chain carries TRBV5-1 and TRBJ2-7; D is undetermined. V was shortened by 5 bases and J by 0 bases, with 12 bases between the two germline ends. Germline V gives CDR1 SGHRS, CDR2 YFSETQ. The CDR3 is made up of 14 amino acids. CDR3 sequence reads: CASRTKISSYEQYF. CDR3 DNA sequence: TGCGCCAGCAGGACAAAGATTAGCTCCTACGAGCAGTACTTC. Based on the CDR3 plus reference TRBV5-1 and TRBJ2-7, the full variable domain is KAGVTQTPRYLIKTRGQQVTLSCSPISGHRSVSWYQQTPGQGLQFLFEYFSETQRNKGNFPGRFSGRQFSNSRSEMNVSTLELGDSALYLCASRTKISSYEQYFGPGTRLTVT.

The V gene is TRBV9, the J gene TRBJ2-7, with 15 bases aligning to TRBD2. Trimming removed 5 bases from V and 0 bases from J; junction bases left unmatched: 12. Per germline, CDR1 SGDLS and CDR2 YYNGEE. The CDR3 covers 19 residues. The CDR3 loop is CASSKLRTSGRGSSYEQYF. CDR3 coding DNA: TGTGCCAGCAGTAAACTGAGGACTAGCGGGAGGGGAAGCTCCTACGAGCAGTACTTC. The full variable domain, completed using reference TRBV9 and TRBJ2-7, is DSGVTQTPKHLITATGQRVTLRCSPRSGDLSVYWYQQSLDQGLQFLIQYYNGEERAKGNILERFSAQQFPDLHSELNLSSLELGDSALYFCASSKLRTSGRGSSYEQYFGPGTRLTVT.

This chain links TRBV5-1 with TRBJ2-5, with 10 nucleotides matching TRBD2. With V trimmed by 7 bases and J by 1 base, 4 bases remained unmatched. This CDR3 has 14 residues. In germline, CDR1 is SGHRS, CDR2 YFSETQ. CDR3 residues: CASRLAGVQETQYF. CDR3 nucleotides: TGCGCCAGCCGACTAGCGGGCGTCCAAGAGACCCAGTACTTC.

The chain carries TRBV28 and TRBJ2-7; 8 bases match TRBD2. This CDR3 has 16 amino acids. Trimming took 0 bases from V and 7 from J; bases not matched to a gene: 11. Germline CDR1 reads MDHEN; CDR2 reads SYDVKM. The CDR3 DNA follows: TGTGCCAGCAGTTTATGGATCCGGGAGGGCCGTGGGGAGCAGTACTTC. It translates to CASSLWIREGRGEQYF.

The chain has TRBV20-1 and TRBJ2-7; D is ambiguous. The CDR3 is made up of 10 amino acids. V lost 6 bases, J lost 5 bases, and 8 bases lay in between. Looked up from germline, CDR1 is DFQATT and CDR2 is SNEGSKA (reference sequence). The CDR3, as DNA: TGCAGTGCGATCCCTAACGAGCAGTACTTC. Encoded protein: CSAIPNEQYF.

V gene TRBV19 combines with J gene TRBJ2-1; 9 bases align to TRBD2. Germline assignment: CDR1 LNHDA and CDR2 SQIVND (reference sequence). V was clipped by 7 bases and J by 4 bases; unmatched bases: 5. The CDR3 extends over 14 amino acids. The CDR3 spells CASTPSGMYNEQFF. The CDR3 DNA is TGTGCCAGTACCCCTAGCGGGATGTACAATGAGCAGTTCTTC.

This clone was counted a few times. CDR3: CSALSGTGIFEKLFF. CDR3 in DNA: TGCAGCGCTTTATCCGGGACAGGGATTTTTGAAAAACTGTTTTTT. The V and J genes are TRBV29-1 and TRBJ1-4; 9 nucleotides line up with TRBD1. Germline CDR1 is SQVTM and CDR2 is ANQGSEA. J was trimmed by 7 bases and V by 7 bases; bases with no gene match: 13. The CDR3 consists of 15 residues.

V and J are TRBV30 and TRBJ2-1, with a possible D match to TRBD2 (6 bases). Germline V gene lookup returns CDR1 GTSNPN and CDR2 SVGIG (reference sequence). Trimming cost V 0 bases and J 1 base, with 10 bases left between them. The CDR3 length is 15 residues. CDR3 protein: CAWSVHGTSYNEQFF. DNA for the CDR3: TGTGCCTGGAGTGTACATGGGACTTCCTACAATGAGCAGTTCTTC.

The gene calls are TRBV11-1 and TRBJ2-1, with D unclear. With 5 bases removed from V and 0 bases from J, the gap between germline ends came to 8 bases. The CDR3 totals 14 residues. Germline CDR1 and CDR2: SGHAT and FQDESV (reference sequence). Here the CDR3 reads CASSLGISYNEQFF. In nucleotides, the CDR3 is TGTGCCAGCAGCCTAGGTATCTCCTACAATGAGCAGTTCTTC.

This rearrangement joins TRBV4-3 to TRBJ1-2; TRBD1 is a possible D gene (5 bases). In germline, CDR1 is LGHNA, CDR2 YSLEER. The CDR3 has 15 amino acids. Trimming cost V 0 bases and J 4 bases, with 12 bases left between them. CDR3 protein: CASSQDGALLYGYTF. CDR3 DNA sequence: TGCGCCAGCAGCCAAGATGGGGCACTGCTCTATGGCTACACCTTC.

The chain uses TRBV9 and TRBJ2-1; D is ambiguous. This CDR3 has 14 amino acids. Deletions cut 4 bases from V and 10 bases from J, with 18 bases between. Germline V gene data show CDR1 as SGDLS and CDR2 as YYNGEE. The CDR3 DNA follows: TGTGCCAGCAGCCCTAGAGACTTATTTGGCGAGCAGTTCTTC. This sequence encodes CASSPRDLFGEQFF.

The rearrangement joins TRBV18 to TRBJ1-1; unclear D gene. V lost 4 bases and J lost 1, with 10 bases in between. The CDR3 is 14 residues long. CDR1 is KGHSH and CDR2 is LQKENI in the germline V gene. The CDR3 DNA is TGTGCCAGCTCACGGCGGGAGACGAACACTGAAGCTTTCTTT. Translation: CASSRRETNTEAFF.

The gene calls are TRBV6-1 and TRBJ2-2; TRBD2 is a possible D gene (5 bases). The CDR3 extends over 15 amino acids. Trimming pared 3 bases from V and 7 bases from J, leaving 15 bases between. Germline V gene lookup returns CDR1 MNHNS and CDR2 SASEGT. CDR3 sequence reads: CASSEKSVAIGELFF. CDR3 sequence (DNA): TGTGCCAGCAGTGAGAAGTCTGTAGCGATCGGGGAGCTGTTTTTT.

This sequence joins TRBV6-5 and TRBJ2-1; 7 nucleotides align to TRBD2. This CDR3 region has 13 residues. CDR1 is MNHEY, CDR2 SVGAGI, per germline. V was clipped by 6 bases and J by 7 bases; unmatched bases: 6. The CDR3, as DNA: TGTGCCAGCAGCAGCGGGAAAACAAATGAGCAGTTCTTC. Protein: CASSSGKTNEQFF.

This chain uses TRBV10-3 with TRBJ2-7; 7 nucleotides match TRBD1. Per germline, CDR1 ENHRY and CDR2 SYGVKD. The CDR3 length is 14 residues. The V segment lost 7 bases and the J segment 3 bases; nucleotides outside the gene matches: 9. In DNA form, the CDR3 reads TGTGCCATCACTAAAATCCGGGACAGCTACGAGCAGTACTTC. Protein sequence: CAITKIRDSYEQYF.

V and J are TRBV6-5 and TRBJ2-7; TRBD2 matches 9 bases. J was trimmed by 1 base and V by 4 bases; bases with no gene match: 5. In germline, CDR1 is MNHEY, CDR2 SVGAGI. CDR3 length equals 15 residues. This CDR3 reads CASSSIAGVSYEQYF. The CDR3, as DNA: TGTGCCAGCAGTTCCATAGCGGGAGTGTCCTACGAGCAGTACTTC.

The rearrangement joins TRBV29-1 to TRBJ2-6, with a tentative D call TRBD1 (5 bases). With 6 bases removed from V and 3 bases from J, the gap between germline ends came to 15 bases. The CDR3 extends over 15 amino acids. Germline V gene lookup returns CDR1 SQVTM and CDR2 ANQGSEA. For the CDR3, the DNA is TGCAGCGTAGCGCCGACAGTGAGTGGGGCCAACGTCCTGACTTTC. Translation: CSVAPTVSGANVLTF.

V gene TRBV27 combines with J gene TRBJ2-2; 7 positions agree with TRBD1. Germline V CDR1 and CDR2: MNHEY, SMNVEV (reference sequence). The length of the CDR3 is 16 residues. J lost 4 bases, V lost 2 bases, and 7 bases had no gene match. DNA of the CDR3: TGTGCCAGCAGTTTAGTAGGGGGCCGGGGCACCGGGGAGCTGTTTTTT. It is translated as CASSLVGGRGTGELFF.

This chain joins TRBV28 and TRBJ2-7; D is unresolved. The V gene lost 6 bases and the J gene lost 0 bases, with 21 bases spanning the gap. The CDR3 spans 17 residues. Germline-derived CDR1 and CDR2 are MDHEN and SYDVKM. For the CDR3, the DNA is TGTGCCAGCAGCTTGAGGCCCTTCTACTCGAGCTCCTACGAGCAGTACTTC. As protein: CASSLRPFYSSSYEQYF.

The rearrangement uses TRBV6-1 and TRBJ2-7; 8 positions match TRBD1. The CDR3 consists of 13 residues. J was trimmed by 3 bases and V by 7 bases; bases with no gene match: 5. The V gene's germline CDR1 is MNHNS and CDR2 SASEGT. The CDR3 nucleotides are TGTGCCAGCAAGGCAGGGGGCTTCTACGAGCAGTACTTC. Translated: CASKAGGFYEQYF.